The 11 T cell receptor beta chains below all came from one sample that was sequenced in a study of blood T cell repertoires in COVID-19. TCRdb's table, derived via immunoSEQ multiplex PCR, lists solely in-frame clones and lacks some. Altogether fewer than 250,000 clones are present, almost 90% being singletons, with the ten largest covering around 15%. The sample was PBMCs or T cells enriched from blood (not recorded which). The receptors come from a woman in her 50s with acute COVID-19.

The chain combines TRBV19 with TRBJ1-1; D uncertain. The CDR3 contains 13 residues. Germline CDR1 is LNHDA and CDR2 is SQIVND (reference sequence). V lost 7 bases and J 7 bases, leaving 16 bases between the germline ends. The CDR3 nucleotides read TGTGCCAGTAAGGGCGGAGGAATTAATGAAGCTTTCTTT. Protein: CASKGGGINEAFF.

CDR3 residues: CASSFKGAMNTEAFF. The CDR3 nucleotides read TGTGCCAGCAGTTTTAAAGGGGCTATGAACACTGAAGCTTTCTTT. V usage is TRBV27 and J usage is TRBJ1-1; possibly TRBD1 for D (5 bases). V gave up 3 bases and J gave up 0 bases, with 11 bases separating them. The CDR3 covers 15 residues. Germline V lookup: CDR1 MNHEY, CDR2 SMNVEV (reference sequence).

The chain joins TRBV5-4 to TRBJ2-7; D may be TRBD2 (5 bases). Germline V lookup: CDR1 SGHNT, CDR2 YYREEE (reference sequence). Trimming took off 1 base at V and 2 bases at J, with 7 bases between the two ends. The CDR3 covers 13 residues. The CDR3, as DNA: TGTGCCAGCAGCTTGACGGAGGCCTACGAGCAGTACTTC. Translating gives CASSLTEAYEQYF. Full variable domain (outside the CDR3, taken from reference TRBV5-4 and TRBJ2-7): ETGVTQSPTHLIKTRGQQVTLRCSSQSGHNTVSWYQQALGQGPQFIFQYYREEENGRGNFPPRFSGLQFPNYSSELNVNALELDDSALYLCASSLTEAYEQYFGPGTRLTVT.

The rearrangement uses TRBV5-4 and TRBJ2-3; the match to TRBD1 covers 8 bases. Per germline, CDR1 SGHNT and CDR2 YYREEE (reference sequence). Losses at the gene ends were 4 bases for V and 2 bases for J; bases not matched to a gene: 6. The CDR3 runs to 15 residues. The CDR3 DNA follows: TGTGCCAGCAGCGGACAGGGCTTCTTCACAGATACGCAGTATTTT. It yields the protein CASSGQGFFTDTQYF.

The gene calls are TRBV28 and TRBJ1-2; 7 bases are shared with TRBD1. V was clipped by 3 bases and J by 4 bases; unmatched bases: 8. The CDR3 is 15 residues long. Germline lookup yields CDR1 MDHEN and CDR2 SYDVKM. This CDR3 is CASSFRDRPIYGYTF. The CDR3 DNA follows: TGTGCCAGCAGTTTCCGGGACAGACCTATCTATGGCTACACCTTC.

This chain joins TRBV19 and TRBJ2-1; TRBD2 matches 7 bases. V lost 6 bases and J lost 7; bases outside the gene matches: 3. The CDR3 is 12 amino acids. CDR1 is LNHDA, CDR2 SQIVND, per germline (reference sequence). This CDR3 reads CASRLATNEQFF. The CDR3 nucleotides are TGTGCCAGTAGACTAGCGACGAATGAGCAGTTCTTC.

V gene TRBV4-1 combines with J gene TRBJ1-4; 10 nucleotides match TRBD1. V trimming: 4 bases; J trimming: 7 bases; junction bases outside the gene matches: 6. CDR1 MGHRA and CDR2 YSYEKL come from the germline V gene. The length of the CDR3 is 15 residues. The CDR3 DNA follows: TGCGCCAGCAGCCTAATGACAGGGGGCTCTGAAAAACTGTTTTTT. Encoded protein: CASSLMTGGSEKLFF.

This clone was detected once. The CDR3, as DNA: TGTGCCAGCAGCCCATCAGGGGGCGCGTCCTACAATGAGCAGTTCTTC. Residues: CASSPSGGASYNEQFF. The chain recombines TRBV7-2 with TRBJ2-1, with 8 bases fitting TRBD1. The CDR3 covers 16 residues. The germline gives CDR1 SGHTA, CDR2 FQGNSA. After removal of 5 bases from V and 1 base from J, the junction contained 7 bases not matched to a gene.

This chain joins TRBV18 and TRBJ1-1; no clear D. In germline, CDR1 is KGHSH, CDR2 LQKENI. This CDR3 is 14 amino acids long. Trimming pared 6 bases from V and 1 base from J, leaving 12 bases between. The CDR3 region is CASSPLSGNTEAFF. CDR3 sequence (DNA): TGTGCCAGCTCCCCGTTGTCCGGGAACACTGAAGCTTTCTTT. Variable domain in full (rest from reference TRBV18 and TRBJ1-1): NAGVMQNPRHLVRRRGQEARLRCSPMKGHSHVYWYRQLPEEGLKFMVYLQKENIIDESGMPKERFSAEFPKEGPSILRIQQVVRGDSAAYFCASSPLSGNTEAFFGQGTRLTVV.

CDR3 DNA sequence: TGTGCCAGCAGCTCGCGACAGACTAGCGTTACCGGGGAGCTGTTTTTT. Encoded protein: CASSSRQTSVTGELFF. The chain links TRBV7-9 to TRBJ2-2, with TRBD2 matching 8 bases. This CDR3 comprises 16 residues. V lost 4 bases and J lost 5; bases outside the gene matches: 9. Germline CDR1 and CDR2: SEHNR and FQNEAQ (reference sequence). The full variable domain, its missing parts supplied by reference TRBV7-9 and TRBJ2-2, is DTGVSQNPRHKITKRGQNVTFRCDPISEHNRLYWYRQTLGQGPEFLTYFQNEAQLEKSRLLSDRFSAERPKGSFSTLEIQRTEQGDSAMYLCASSSRQTSVTGELFFGEGSRLTVL.

CDR3 DNA sequence: TGTGCCAGCTCACCGACCGACAGGCTTCGGAGAAAAGAGACCCAGTACTTC. It translates to CASSPTDRLRRKETQYF. The chain couples TRBV18 to TRBJ2-5; D is perhaps TRBD1 (6 bases). The CDR3 is 17 residues long. From germline, CDR1 is KGHSH and CDR2 LQKENI. Between the trimmed V and J ends, which lost 3 bases and 3 bases, there was a span of 20 bases.